What follows are 30 T cell receptor beta chains derived from one specimen sequenced in a study of OX40 agonist ivuxolimab in advanced cancers. Using immunoSEQ multiplex PCR, the repertoire was profiled, and TCRdb retains in-frame clones only, with some absent. The sample comprises about 84,000 clones, over 85% of which are singletons, and over 0.15% rests with the top ten. Specimen: CD4+ or CD8+ T cells sorted from blood, collected in a trial of the OX40 agonist ivuxolimab. Source of these receptors: an adult with an advanced solid tumor such as melanoma, head and neck, liver or kidney cancer.

This chain joins TRBV4-1 and TRBJ1-5; the D is unclear. The germline gives CDR1 MGHRA, CDR2 YSYEKL. The CDR3 length is 14 residues. V gave up 0 bases and J gave up 4 bases, with 7 bases separating them. The CDR3 sequence: CASSQDWVNQPQHF. The DNA of the CDR3 is TGCGCCAGCAGCCAAGATTGGGTAAATCAGCCCCAGCATTTT.

V and J are TRBV6-5 and TRBJ1-2, with 8 positions matching TRBD1. The CDR3 length is 13 residues. J lost 7 bases, V lost 2 bases, and 3 bases had no gene match. The V gene's germline CDR1 is MNHEY and CDR2 SVGAGI. The DNA for the CDR3 is TGTGCCAGCAGTTACCCAGGGGGCTTTGGCTACACCTTC. It yields the protein CASSYPGGFGYTF.

The chain links TRBV19 to TRBJ1-2; 9 bases line up with TRBD1. In germline, CDR1 is LNHDA, CDR2 SQIVND (reference sequence). V trimming: 4 bases; J trimming: 0 bases; junction bases outside the gene matches: 12. CDR3 size: 18 residues. CDR3 sequence (DNA): TGTGCCAGTAGTAAAGGGGACAGGGCTACGACCGCTAACTATGGCTACACCTTC. Protein: CASSKGDRATTANYGYTF.

This sequence joins TRBV19 and TRBJ2-2, with 8 bases that match TRBD1. Germline-derived CDR1 and CDR2 are LNHDA and SQIVND (reference sequence). The CDR3 loop spans 15 amino acids. J gave up 4 bases and V 11 bases, and 12 bases lay outside the gene matches. The CDR3 region is CAAGLQGATTGELFF. CDR3 nucleotides: TGTGCCGCAGGTCTTCAGGGGGCGACCACCGGGGAGCTGTTTTTT.

As concerns this clone: Other DNA sequences of this sample code for an identical CDR3. This sequence joins TRBV19 and TRBJ2-3; TRBD2 agrees at 9 bases. CDR1 and CDR2 from the germline V gene are LNHDA and SQIVND (reference sequence). CDR3 length: 15 amino acids. Unmatched junction bases numbered 0, after V lost 2 bases and J lost 0 bases. This CDR3 is CASSITSGSTDTQYF. CDR3 sequence (DNA): TGTGCCAGTAGTATAACTAGCGGGAGCACAGATACGCAGTATTTT.

V gene TRBV5-1 combines with J gene TRBJ2-7, with D unclear. Germline assignment: CDR1 SGHRS and CDR2 YFSETQ. This CDR3 has 12 residues. V lost 0 bases and J 6 bases, leaving 7 bases between the germline ends. The CDR3 sequence is CASSLDGAEQYF. The DNA of the CDR3 is TGCGCCAGCAGCTTGGACGGAGCCGAGCAGTACTTC.

This chain connects TRBV29-1 to TRBJ2-1; D perhaps matches TRBD1 (7 bases). V was trimmed by 4 bases and J by 13 bases, leaving 20 bases between them. Germline assignment: CDR1 SQVTM and CDR2 ANQGSEA. The CDR3 extends over 13 amino acids. The CDR3 here is CSVGEGGGDRQFF. CDR3 DNA sequence: TGCAGCGTTGGCGAGGGGGGCGGGGACAGACAGTTCTTC.

This clone was picked up one time. V and J are TRBV5-1 and TRBJ1-2, with D maybe TRBD1 (6 bases). The V and J ends lost 4 bases and 4 bases respectively, with 20 bases between them. Germline loops: CDR1 SGHRS, CDR2 YFSETQ. The length of the CDR3 is 16 residues. The CDR3 protein is CASSRGVAGASYGYTF. For the CDR3, the DNA is TGCGCCAGCAGCCGGGGGGTTGCGGGGGCGAGCTATGGCTACACCTTC.

In nucleotides, the CDR3 is TGTGCCAGCAGTGGGTTGGCAGGCGTCGACTATGGCTACACCTTC. Translated: CASSGLAGVDYGYTF. The chain is built from TRBV2 and TRBJ1-2; D gene ambiguous. Germline V gene sequence: CDR1 SNHLY, CDR2 FYNNEI. The CDR3 spans 15 residues. The V end lost 4 bases, the J end lost 3 bases, and 15 bases lay between the germline ends.

J is TRBJ2-5 and V is TRBV25-1; tentatively, D is TRBD1 or TRBD2 (5 bases each). V was trimmed by 1 base and J by 1 base, leaving 7 bases between them. The germline V gene has CDR1 MGHDK and CDR2 SYGVNS. The CDR3 length is 14 residues. The CDR3 bases are TGTGCCAGCAGTGAATGGGGGATCCAAGAGACCCAGTACTTC. It translates to CASSEWGIQETQYF.

The chain joins TRBV19 to TRBJ1-2; 7 bases agree with TRBD1. Per the germline V gene, CDR1 is LNHDA and CDR2 is SQIVND (reference sequence). This CDR3 spans 15 amino acids. Losses at the gene ends were 5 bases for V and 7 bases for J; bases not matched to a gene: 13. The CDR3 DNA sequence: TGTGCCAGTAGTTGGGGACAGCGGACGGCGGGTGGCTACACCTTC. It is translated as CASSWGQRTAGGYTF.

V gene TRBV28 combines with J gene TRBJ2-7; 8 positions match TRBD1. This CDR3 comprises 14 residues. CDR1 and CDR2 from the germline V gene are MDHEN and SYDVKM. For the CDR3, the DNA is TGTTCTGCAGGGGGCGGAGGGGTACCCTACGAGCAGTACTTC. Its protein product is CSAGGGGVPYEQYF.

The genes are TRBV10-2 and TRBJ2-4; 9 nucleotides agree with TRBD1. Germline values: CDR1 WSHSY, CDR2 SAAADI. This CDR3 spans 13 amino acids. J was trimmed by 6 bases and V by 7 bases; bases with no gene match: 4. CDR3 in amino acids: CASKRGQGNIQYF. CDR3 nucleotide sequence: TGCGCCAGCAAAAGGGGACAGGGAAACATTCAGTACTTC.

The rearrangement links TRBV5-1 to TRBJ2-5; 7 bases line up with TRBD1. The CDR3 sequence is 16 residues long. The germline gives CDR1 SGHRS, CDR2 YFSETQ. The ends lost 0 bases at V and 2 bases at J; junction bases unmatched: 7. CDR3 bases: TGCGCCAGCAGCTTGGTCCCGGGACAGTTTCAAGAGACCCAGTACTTC. Its protein is CASSLVPGQFQETQYF.

The rearrangement links TRBV30 to TRBJ2-5; tentative D call: TRBD1 (6 bases). V was shortened by 3 bases and J by 3 bases, with 17 bases between the two germline ends. CDR3 length: 15 amino acids. The V gene's germline CDR1 is GTSNPN and CDR2 SVGIG (reference sequence). CDR3 sequence reads: CAWSATGWPEETQYF. In DNA form, the CDR3 reads TGTGCCTGGAGCGCAACAGGGTGGCCTGAAGAGACCCAGTACTTC.

This clone was seen a single time. The chain combines TRBV11-2 with TRBJ2-7, with TRBD2 identical over 7 bases. The V gene end was trimmed by 2 bases and the J gene end by 4 bases; junction bases not matched to a gene: 14. The CDR3 loop spans 17 amino acids. Germline values: CDR1 SGHAT, CDR2 FQNNGV. DNA for the CDR3: TGTGCCAGCAGCTTAATTGGGAGCGCGGGAGCTTTTTACGAGCAGTACTTC. Translation gives CASSLIGSAGAFYEQYF.

The J gene is TRBJ2-5, the V gene TRBV7-8, with 12 bases fitting TRBD2. Germline trimming cut 2 bases from V and 1 base from J; bases unmatched to any gene: 8. In germline, CDR1 is SGHVS, CDR2 FQNEAQ. CDR3 size: 18 residues. The CDR3 is CASSLRASGGAGQETQYF. The CDR3 DNA sequence: TGTGCCAGCAGCTTAAGGGCTAGCGGGGGGGCGGGCCAAGAGACCCAGTACTTC.

The chain joins TRBV19 to TRBJ1-2; D gene uncertain. CDR3 length equals 12 residues. Germline CDR1 is LNHDA and CDR2 is SQIVND (reference sequence). Trimming stripped 5 bases from V and 4 bases from J, with 8 bases between. The CDR3, as DNA: TGTGCCAGTAGTCGTCAACCCTATGGCTACACCTTC. This gives the protein CASSRQPYGYTF.

V is TRBV5-1 and J is TRBJ2-5; D call uncertain. With 3 bases removed from V and 0 bases from J, the gap between germline ends came to 0 bases. This CDR3 has 11 amino acids. CDR1 SGHRS and CDR2 YFSETQ come from the germline V gene. The CDR3 region is CASSYQETQYF. Here the CDR3 DNA reads TGCGCCAGCAGCTACCAAGAGACCCAGTACTTC.

The genes are TRBV2 and TRBJ2-5; 7 bases align to TRBD1. Losses at the gene ends were 7 bases for V and 1 base for J; bases not matched to a gene: 3. The length of the CDR3 is 13 residues. CDR1 is SNHLY and CDR2 is FYNNEI in the germline V gene. In nucleotides, the CDR3 is TGTGCCAGCAACCGGGACAGCCAAGAGACCCAGTACTTC. It codes for CASNRDSQETQYF.

This clone was seen only once. The CDR3 DNA reads as TGTGCCACCAGCAGCGCCGGGGACTACAATGAGCAGTTCTTC. Its translation: CATSSAGDYNEQFF. The chain carries TRBV15 and TRBJ2-1; D is perhaps TRBD2 (5 bases). The CDR3 loop spans 14 amino acids. The V end lost 3 bases, the J end lost 3 bases, and 9 bases lay between the germline ends. In germline, CDR1 is LNHNV, CDR2 YYDKDF (reference sequence).

V and J are TRBV11-3 and TRBJ2-2; TRBD1 might be the D (6 bases). The CDR3 contains 16 residues. V was trimmed by 5 bases and J by 6 bases, leaving 19 bases between them. Per the germline V gene, CDR1 is SGHNT and CDR2 is YENEEA. The CDR3 loop reads CASSPGQLSSPGELFF. The DNA of the CDR3 is TGTGCCAGCAGCCCTGGACAGCTTAGTAGTCCCGGGGAGCTGTTTTTT.

This chain connects TRBV29-1 to TRBJ2-1; the match to TRBD1 covers 7 bases. The CDR3 extends over 16 amino acids. Germline V gives CDR1 SQVTM, CDR2 ANQGSEA. Trimming cost V 2 bases and J 2 bases; bases outside gene matches: 9. As DNA, the CDR3 is TGCAGCGTTGAATATCTTTATGGGACAGCCTACAATGAGCAGTTCTTC. It codes for CSVEYLYGTAYNEQFF.

The CDR3 protein is CASSIGQKNIQYF. The CDR3 DNA reads TGTGCCAGCAGTATCGGACAGAAAAACATTCAGTACTTC. The chain employs TRBV28 and TRBJ2-4, with D perhaps TRBD1 (6 bases). This CDR3 comprises 13 residues. V was trimmed by 5 bases and J by 4 bases, leaving 9 bases between them. Germline CDR1 reads MDHEN; CDR2 reads SYDVKM.

V is TRBV27 and J is TRBJ2-1; 12 positions match TRBD2. The V gene end was trimmed by 5 bases and the J gene end by 2 bases; junction bases not matched to a gene: 4. Germline lookup yields CDR1 MNHEY and CDR2 SMNVEV (reference sequence). This CDR3 comprises 16 residues. DNA for the CDR3: TGTGCCAGCAGTGCTCGACTAGCGGGGGCCTACAATGAGCAGTTCTTC. Protein product: CASSARLAGAYNEQFF.

The rearrangement joins TRBV27 to TRBJ1-6; 7 positions agree with TRBD1. This CDR3 comprises 13 residues. V lost 6 bases and J lost 7; bases outside the gene matches: 3. The germline CDR1 and CDR2 sequences are MNHEY and SMNVEV (reference sequence). As DNA, the CDR3 is TGTGCCAGCAGGTGGACAGGAAATTCACCCCTCCACTTT. As protein: CASRWTGNSPLHF.

The V and J genes are TRBV14 and TRBJ1-4; perhaps TRBD1 as D (6 bases). The CDR3 spans 15 residues. From germline, CDR1 is SGHDN and CDR2 FVKESK. V was pared by 5 bases and J by 0 bases, with 10 bases between. CDR3 DNA: TGTGCCAGCAGCGCGCGACAGGCAACTAATGAAAAACTGTTTTTT. It translates to CASSARQATNEKLFF. The variable domain in full, completed from reference TRBV14 and TRBJ1-4, reads EAGVTQFPSHSVIEKGQTVTLRCDPISGHDNLYWYRRVMGKEIKFLLHFVKESKQDESGMPNNRFLAERTGGTYSTLKVQPAELEDSGVYFCASSARQATNEKLFFGSGTQLSVL.

This clone showed up just once. The chain employs TRBV19 and TRBJ1-4, with D perhaps matching TRBD1 (5 bases). CDR1 is LNHDA, CDR2 SQIVND, per germline (reference sequence). This CDR3 region has 19 residues. V lost 4 bases, J lost 5 bases, and 26 bases lay in between. The CDR3 bases are TGTGCCAGTAGTACCCGGGGCCAGGGAGGAGGAATAAGGAATGAAAAACTGTTTTTT. It specifies CASSTRGQGGGIRNEKLFF.

The chain uses TRBV27 and TRBJ2-5; D is possibly TRBD1 (6 bases). The V and J ends lost 2 bases and 6 bases respectively, with 13 bases between them. This CDR3 spans 14 amino acids. CDR1 and CDR2 from the germline V gene are MNHEY and SMNVEV (reference sequence). CDR3 nucleotide sequence: TGTGCCAGCAGTTTAGAGTTCAGGGGTCAGACCCAGTACTTC. Protein sequence: CASSLEFRGQTQYF.

This sequence joins TRBV5-4 and TRBJ2-6; D is unresolved. The CDR3 loop spans 16 amino acids. Germline V gene sequence: CDR1 SGHNT, CDR2 YYREEE (reference sequence). V dropped 2 bases and J dropped 4 bases, with 13 bases sitting between them. CDR3 residues: CASSFRIGLGANVLTF. Here the CDR3 DNA reads TGTGCCAGCAGCTTTCGAATAGGTTTGGGGGCCAACGTCCTGACTTTC. Variable domain in full (rest from reference TRBV5-4 and TRBJ2-6): ETGVTQSPTHLIKTRGQQVTLRCSSQSGHNTVSWYQQALGQGPQFIFQYYREEENGRGNFPPRFSGLQFPNYSSELNVNALELDDSALYLCASSFRIGLGANVLTFGAGSRLTVL.